This is a list of T cell receptor beta chains from one sample in a study of CD8+CD57+ T cells in acquired aplastic anemia. Each CDR3 protein is one row after TCRdb ran MiXCR on the reads. The data hold around 200,000 distinct CDR3 sequences, with 40% to 60% observed a single time. Material for sequencing was sorted CD4+, CD8+, or CD8+CD57+ T cells (not recorded which) from PBMCs. These receptors originate from a human donor with aplastic anemia. Each CDR3 is given with its conserved first and last residue. Each record gives: J gene, CDR3 length, D gene, V gene, clone size, CDR3 DNA, CDR3 protein. D genes are given only for firm matches. Only part of the rows carry a size: once, few, many, or a class if the clone is expanded.

>TRBJ2-3|14|NA|TRBV6-6|many
TGTGCCAGCACCATACGGGGGGCGCAAGATACGCAGTATTTT
CASTIRGAQDTQYF
>TRBJ2-3|17|TRBD2|TRBV7-8|NA
TGTGCCAGCAGCTTAGTTGGCGGGGGGGTAAGCACAGATACGCAGTGTTTT
CASSLVGGGVSTDTQCF
>TRBJ2-7|14|TRBD1|TRBV2|NA
TGTGCCAGCAGGGCCGGGACAGGGGTCTACAAGCAGTACTTC
CASRAGTGVYKQYF
>TRBJ1-4|16|NA|TRBV3-1|few
TGTGCCAGCAGCCAAGATCCGGGCAGGGGAGGAGAAAAACTGTTTTTT
CASSQDPGRGGEKLFF
>TRBJ1-2|13|NA|TRBV10-3|NA
TGTGCCATCAGTGATGGCGACCCCGGGGGCTACACCTTC
CAISDGDPGGYTF
>TRBJ2-7|18|TRBD2|TRBV9|many
TGTGCCAGCAGCTCCCGCCCGGCTAGCGGGGGGCACTCCTACGAGCAGTACTTC
CASSSRPASGGHSYEQYF
>TRBJ2-7|14|NA|TRBV6-5|many
TGTGCCAGCAGTTACGAGGGGGGGTCCTACGAGCAGTACTTC
CASSYEGGSYEQYF
>TRBJ1-2|18|TRBD1|TRBV7-3|few
TGTGCCAGCAGCTTAACGGGGGGGCAACAGGGGGCTTCCTATGGCTACACCTTC
CASSLTGGQQGASYGYTF
>TRBJ1-2|14|NA|TRBV5-8|many
TGTGCCAGCAGCTTGGGACAGTTGACCTATGGCTACACCTTC
CASSLGQLTYGYTF
>TRBJ2-2|15|TRBD2|TRBV6-1|NA
TGTGCCAGCAGGCGGCTAGCGGAGTCCACCGGGGAGCTGTTTTTT
CASRRLAESTGELFF
>TRBJ1-4|13|NA|TRBV19|many
TGTGCCACTCAAGCGCAAGCTAATGAAAAACTGTTTTTT
CATQAQANEKLFF
>TRBJ2-5|14|TRBD2|TRBV24-1|many
TGTGCCACCAGTCAAGGCGGGGGCCAAGAGACCCAGTACTTC
CATSQGGGQETQYF
>TRBJ1-2|13|TRBD1|TRBV29-1|NA
TGCAGCGTTGCGACAGGGGGGGCCTATGGCTACACCTTC
CSVATGGAYGYTF
>TRBJ2-1|17|NA|TRBV5-1|NA
TGCGCCAGCAGCTCCGACACTGAGGGGGATTCCTACAATGAGCAGTTCTTC
CASSSDTEGDSYNEQFF
>TRBJ1-1|13|NA|TRBV2|few
TGTGCCAGCAGTGAAGAGGTCGCAGCTGAAGCTTTCTTT
CASSEEVAAEAFF
>TRBJ2-5|14|NA|TRBV18|few
TGTGCCAGCTCACTTCGTGGGGCCCAAGAGACCCAGTACTTC
CASSLRGAQETQYF
>TRBJ1-3|15|NA|TRBV12-3/TRBV12-4|few
TGTGCCAGCAGTTTTAATGTAGGGGCTGGAAACACCATATATTTT
CASSFNVGAGNTIYF
>TRBJ2-7|14|TRBD1|TRBV20-1|NA
TGCAGTGCTAGAGATGACAGGGGGACCTACGAGCAGTACTTC
CSARDDRGTYEQYF
>TRBJ2-7|15|NA|TRBV11-2|few
TGTGCCAGCAGCTTGTCGGGACGGGACCTACGTGAGCAGTACTTC
CASSLSGRDLREQYF
>TRBJ1-2|13|NA|TRBV19|NA
TGTGCCAGTAGTATGTGGGGAGTCCGGAGTCGCACCTTC
CASSMWGVRSRTF
>TRBJ2-5|12|NA|TRBV18|NA
TGTGCCAGCTCACCATACCAAGAGACCCAGTACTTC
CASSPYQETQYF
>TRBJ2-7|15|TRBD1|TRBV7-7|NA
TGTGCCAGCAGCCCCTCCGGGACAGGGGAGGACGAGCAGTACTTC
CASSPSGTGEDEQYF
>TRBJ1-2|14|TRBD1|TRBV7-9|few
TGTGCCAGCAGCTCAGGGACAGGGAACTATGGCTACACCTTC
CASSSGTGNYGYTF
>TRBJ2-7|14|NA|TRBV15|NA
TGTGCCACCCGTGGTACGGGGGTCCCCTACGAGCAGTACTTC
CATRGTGVPYEQYF
>TRBJ1-3|12|TRBD1|TRBV10-3|NA
TGTGCCAGCAGAGGACAGGCAAACACCATATATTTT
CASRGQANTIYF
>TRBJ2-5|15|TRBD1|TRBV19|once
TGTGCCAGTAGTCCAGCGACAGGGGGGAAAGAGACCCAGTACTTC
CASSPATGGKETQYF
>TRBJ2-7|13|TRBD2|TRBV5-1|NA
TGTGCCAGCAGCCCTGGACTAGGGAGCGAGCAGTACTTC
CASSPGLGSEQYF
>TRBJ1-4|16|TRBD1|TRBV20-1|few
TGCAGTGCTATTGACAGGGCCGCCGCAACTAATGAAAAACTGTTTTTT
CSAIDRAAATNEKLFF
>TRBJ1-5|16|NA|TRBV2|NA
TGTGCCAGCACTCACGCTCCGGACAGAGGCTCTGAGCCCCAGCATTTT
CASTHAPDRGSEPQHF
>TRBJ1-2|15|NA|TRBV7-9|NA
TGTGCCAGCAGCTTAGATGAGAGTCCCCCCTATGGCTACACCTTC
CASSLDESPPYGYTF
>TRBJ2-7|13|TRBD1|TRBV10-3|NA
TGTGCCATCAAACCGGGACAGGGGGACGAGCAGTACTTC
CAIKPGQGDEQYF
>TRBJ2-7|15|NA|TRBV15|NA
TGTGCCACCAGCAGAGATCTCGGGAGTGCGCACGAGCAGTACTTC
CATSRDLGSAHEQYF
>TRBJ1-6|13|TRBD1|TRBV27|many
TGTGCCTCCAAGACAGGGCAAAATTCACCCCTCCACTTT
CASKTGQNSPLHF
>TRBJ1-2|14|TRBD1|TRBV4-2|NA
TGTGCCAGCAGCCCCAAGGACAGGGAGTATGGCTACACCTTC
CASSPKDREYGYTF
>TRBJ2-1|14|TRBD2|TRBV24-1|NA
TGTGCCACCAGTGATGGGACTAGCGGGAGGGAGCAGTTCTTC
CATSDGTSGREQFF
>TRBJ1-5|13|NA|TRBV14|many
TGTGCCAGCAGCCAAGCGGGCAATCAGCCCCAGCATTTT
CASSQAGNQPQHF
>TRBJ2-3|14|NA|TRBV3-1|many
TGTGCCAGCAGCCAAGACGGCAGCACAGATACGCAGTATTTT
CASSQDGSTDTQYF
>TRBJ2-3|14|NA|TRBV4-2|many
TGTGCCAGCAGCCCCACAAGGGATCCAGATACGCAGTATTTT
CASSPTRDPDTQYF
>TRBJ1-5|13|NA|TRBV20-1|NA
TGCAGTGCTAGCCGGGGGGGAGGGCAGCCCCAGCATTTT
CSASRGGGQPQHF
>TRBJ1-2|12|NA|TRBV19|many
TGTGCCAGTAGTATCCTGACAGGAGGCTACACCTTC
CASSILTGGYTF
>TRBJ2-7|14|TRBD1|TRBV5-7|NA
TGTGCCAGCAGTTTACAGGGGGCGCTGGGGGAGCAGTACTTC
CASSLQGALGEQYF
>TRBJ1-1|16|TRBD1|TRBV9|NA
TGTGCCAGCAGTCAACCACGGACAGGGACTTTACCTGAAGCTTTCTTT
CASSQPRTGTLPEAFF
>TRBJ2-7|14|NA|TRBV7-2|few
TGTGCCAGCAGCTTAGACCACAGTTTCTACGAGCAGTACTTC
CASSLDHSFYEQYF
>TRBJ1-2|12|NA|TRBV6-4|many
TGTGCCAGCAGTGAACAGGGAAGAGGCTACACCTTC
CASSEQGRGYTF
>TRBJ2-2|15|NA|TRBV7-6|NA
TGTGCCAGCAGCCGTACGGACATGTCGGCCGGGGAGCTGTTTTTT
CASSRTDMSAGELFF
>TRBJ2-2|16|TRBD2|TRBV5-8|many
TGTGCCAGCAGGCATCCTAGCGGGTGGAACACCGGGGAGCTGTTTTTT
CASRHPSGWNTGELFF
>TRBJ2-2|15|TRBD1|TRBV5-4|NA
TGTGCCAGTAGCTTGGGGACAGTGAACACCGGGAAGCTGTTTTTT
CASSLGTVNTGKLFF
>TRBJ1-2|16|TRBD1|TRBV9|NA
TGTGCCAGCGGCGTTTACCCGGGACAGGGTAACTATGGCTACACCTTC
CASGVYPGQGNYGYTF
>TRBJ1-4|14|NA|TRBV2|many
TGTGCCAGCAGTGATAACAGGGCAACCGAAAAACTGTTTTTT
CASSDNRATEKLFF
>TRBJ2-5|13|TRBD1|TRBV20-1|once
TGCAGTGCTTCCGGGACAGCACAAGAGACCCAGTACTTC
CSASGTAQETQYF
>TRBJ2-1|13|TRBD1|TRBV2|NA
TGTGCCAGCAGCGGACAGGGGATCGATGAGCAGTTCTTC
CASSGQGIDEQFF
>TRBJ1-5|15|NA|TRBV5-5|few
TGTGCCAGCTCGGGCGGGGGGTCAGGTAATCAGCCCCAGCATTTT
CASSGGGSGNQPQHF
>TRBJ1-2|14|TRBD1|TRBV6-2/TRBV6-3|NA
TGTGCCAGCACATGGGACAGTTCTAACTATGGCTACACCTTC
CASTWDSSNYGYTF
>TRBJ1-6|14|NA|TRBV6-5|few
TGTACCAGCAAGGGAAACGCCTATAGTTCACCCCTCCACTTT
CTSKGNAYSSPLHF
>TRBJ2-1|17|TRBD2|TRBV11-3|many
TGTGCCAGCAGCATCGGGACTAGCGGGGGGAGCTACAATGAGCAGTTCTTC
CASSIGTSGGSYNEQFF
>TRBJ2-1|18|TRBD2|TRBV5-1|NA
TGCGCCAGCAGCTTGGTCGGACTAGCGGCTAGCTCCTACAATGAGCAGTTCTTC
CASSLVGLAASSYNEQFF
>TRBJ2-7|15|TRBD2|TRBV7-9|NA
TGTGCCAGCTCTCACTCTAGCGGGGGGGCTGGCGAGCAGTACTTC
CASSHSSGGAGEQYF
>TRBJ1-1|13|TRBD1|TRBV5-1|many
TGCGCCAGCAGCTTGGGGACAGGCACTGAAGCTTTCTTT
CASSLGTGTEAFF
>TRBJ2-7|15|TRBD2|TRBV6-1|once
TGTGCCAGCTCACCTCGGACTAGCGGGTCCTACGAGCAGTACTTC
CASSPRTSGSYEQYF